The clone carrying this T cell receptor (beta chain) was detected a few times. Its antigen is unidentified. This CDR3 is 16 amino acids long. V trimming: 4 bases; J trimming: 9 bases; junction bases outside the gene matches: 12. Germline V lookup: CDR1 LGHDT, CDR2 YNNKEL (reference sequence). This entry belongs to a study of T-cell memory formation after mild COVID-19. Using its own MiXCR run on the 5' RACE reads, TCRdb lists one record per CDR3 protein. The table includes around 450,000 distinct CDR3 sequences, roughly 26% detected once. The study's findings and limits: Certain responding clones were present in pre-infection memory, suggesting participation of cross-reactive memory. Second-wave clones that peaked on day 37 lacked confirmed SARS-CoV-2 specificity. Contracting clones, day 15 to 85, had balanced CD4/CD8, and later expanders favored CD4+. Mainly in CM and EM were contracting CD4+ clones; CD8+ were in EMRA.

This TCR came from an adult woman who had mild COVID-19 (a few samples of this study predate the infection). Cell type and time point are not known. Material for sequencing was PBMCs or a T cell subset sorted from them (not recorded which). The rearrangement links TRBV3-1 to TRBJ2-1, with 10 bases fitting TRBD2. In DNA, the CDR3 is TGTGCCAGCAGCCTGGGGACTAGCGTGAGGTTGACTGAGCAGTTCTTC. It is translated as CASSLGTSVRLTEQFF.